Described below is a single T cell receptor (beta chain) sequence and its context. Its target is not known. The entry originates in a study of type 1 regulatory T cells. Study details: An in vitro protocol generated T-allo10, a Tr1-enriched, alloantigen-specific CD4 T cell product.

V lost 4 bases and J 0 bases, leaving 13 bases between the germline ends. Germline V gene data show CDR1 as SGHTA and CDR2 as FQGNSA. This CDR3 has 15 residues. TCRdb ran MiXCR on the reads and lists one entry per CDR3 protein. Here the sample spans about 68,000 distinct CDR3 sequences, around 57% being singletons. The V and J genes are TRBV7-2 and TRBJ2-7, with no clear D. This receptor was taken from a human donor in good health. Sequencing was performed on cultured T cells, either the whole culture or a sorted T cell fraction (not recorded which). Subset: Tr1-enriched cell product generated in vitro against host alloantigens. Written as DNA, the CDR3 is TGTGCCAGCAGCTCGTTCTGGGGTCCCTCCTACGAGCAGTACTTC. It is translated as CASSSFWGPSYEQYF.